Presented here are 14 T cell receptor beta chains from one specimen sequenced in a study of cytomegalovirus exposure and HLA in healthy donors. Profiled with immunoSEQ multiplex PCR; TCRdb holds only in-frame clones, not every one. The sample records about 150,000 clones, about 89% being singletons. Input material: PBMCs. The origin of the receptors is a young woman in good health and CMV-seropositive.

The CDR3 nucleotides are TGCAGCGTGCTCCGGGACAGGGGATACGAGCAGTACTTC. Translated: CSVLRDRGYEQYF. The chain carries TRBV29-1 and TRBJ2-7, with 10 bases matching TRBD1. The junction had 6 bases not matched to a gene; V was cut back by 6 bases and J by 4 bases. Germline V lookup: CDR1 SQVTM, CDR2 ANQGSEA. The CDR3 runs to 13 residues.

The V and J genes are TRBV4-2 and TRBJ2-7; 11 bases fit TRBD1. Germline V gene data show CDR1 as LGHNA and CDR2 as YNFKEQ. V was pared by 3 bases and J by 5 bases, with 21 bases of the junction left unmatched. This CDR3 is 20 amino acids long. The CDR3 loop reads CASSQRVTGQGAVFGDEQYF. CDR3 in DNA: TGTGCCAGCAGCCAGAGGGTCACTGGACAGGGGGCCGTCTTTGGAGACGAGCAGTACTTC.

This clone was recorded a few times. This chain connects TRBV25-1 to TRBJ1-5; 7 bases are shared with TRBD1. J was trimmed by 6 bases and V by 1 base; bases with no gene match: 3. CDR1 and CDR2 from the germline V gene are MGHDK and SYGVNS. This CDR3 spans 14 amino acids. In DNA, the CDR3 is TGTGCCAGCAGTGAATTACAGGGGATTCAGCCCCAGCATTTT. It is translated as CASSELQGIQPQHF.

This clone showed up just once. The V and J genes are TRBV18 and TRBJ2-7; TRBD1 matches at 10 bases. CDR3 length: 13 residues. The germline V gene has CDR1 KGHSH and CDR2 LQKENI. Germline trimming cut 1 base from V and 7 bases from J; bases unmatched to any gene: 1. The CDR3 sequence is CASSPRDRGEQYF. As DNA, the CDR3 is TGTGCCAGCTCACCACGGGACAGGGGAGAGCAGTACTTC.

V and J are TRBV18 and TRBJ2-2, with 7 bases fitting TRBD2. CDR1 KGHSH and CDR2 LQKENI come from the germline V gene. The CDR3 sequence is 19 residues long. Losses at the gene ends were 1 base for V and 0 bases for J; bases not matched to a gene: 11. The CDR3 loop reads CASSPLSGLVTANTGELFF. In nucleotides, the CDR3 is TGTGCCAGCTCACCACTTTCAGGACTAGTAACGGCGAACACCGGGGAGCTGTTTTTT.

The J gene is TRBJ2-1, the V gene TRBV7-3, with 7 nucleotides matching TRBD2. Looked up from germline, CDR1 is SGHTA and CDR2 is FQGTGA. V lost 0 bases, J lost 4 bases, and 6 bases stayed unmatched. The CDR3 consists of 16 residues. The CDR3 loop is CASSLTWAGAYNEQFF. The DNA of the CDR3 is TGTGCCAGCAGCTTAACGTGGGCGGGAGCTTACAATGAGCAGTTCTTC.

This clone showed up just once. The J gene is TRBJ2-5, the V gene TRBV2; 10 bases map to TRBD2. The J segment lost 2 bases and the V segment lost 6 bases, leaving 3 bases of the junction unmatched. CDR1 and CDR2 (germline): SNHLY, FYNNEI. The CDR3 has 14 amino acids. The CDR3 DNA reads as TGTGCCAGCAGAGGACTAGCGGTACAAGAGACCCAGTACTTC. It encodes CASRGLAVQETQYF.

This chain links TRBV2 with TRBJ2-7; TRBD2 matches 8 bases. J lost 1 base, V lost 0 bases, and 8 bases had no gene match. The germline gives CDR1 SNHLY, CDR2 FYNNEI. The CDR3 length is 17 residues. The CDR3: CASSEAREAATSYEQYF. CDR3 nucleotides: TGTGCCAGCAGTGAAGCGCGGGAGGCCGCCACTTCCTACGAGCAGTACTTC.

This chain links TRBV18 with TRBJ2-7; tentatively, D is TRBD1 (5 bases). Per germline, CDR1 KGHSH and CDR2 LQKENI. This CDR3 comprises 14 residues. Trimming shortened V by 1 base and J by 5 bases, and 12 bases separated the two germline ends. CDR3 sequence: CASSPRQGFNEQYF. The CDR3 region has the DNA TGTGCCAGCTCACCACGGCAGGGATTTAACGAGCAGTACTTC.

V gene TRBV4-1 combines with J gene TRBJ2-1; 7 nucleotides match TRBD1. The CDR3 length is 17 residues. Germline V gives CDR1 MGHRA, CDR2 YSYEKL. Germline trimming cut 0 bases from V and 5 bases from J; bases unmatched to any gene: 10. For the CDR3, the DNA is TGCGCCAGCAGCCAAGATAGAGGGCAGGGGGTAGACAATGAGCAGTTCTTC. This translates into CASSQDRGQGVDNEQFF.

V gene TRBV30 combines with J gene TRBJ1-2, with TRBD1 identical over 8 bases. This CDR3 is built from 11 residues. V trimming: 8 bases; J trimming: 7 bases; junction bases outside the gene matches: 6. Per the germline V gene, CDR1 is GTSNPN and CDR2 is SVGIG (reference sequence). The chain's CDR3 is CARTGKGGYTF. The CDR3 DNA reads as TGTGCCAGGACAGGGAAGGGTGGCTACACCTTC.

This rearrangement joins TRBV7-9 to TRBJ2-7; maybe TRBD2 (6 bases). This CDR3 has 14 amino acids. Germline V gene sequence: CDR1 SEHNR, CDR2 FQNEAQ (reference sequence). V was shortened by 4 bases and J by 5 bases, with 15 bases between the two germline ends. This chain's CDR3 is CASSSRGGTDEQYF. CDR3 coding DNA: TGTGCCAGCAGCTCCCGGGGCGGGACCGACGAGCAGTACTTC.

The chain has TRBV5-1 and TRBJ2-7, with 7 positions matching TRBD1. Losses at the gene ends were 2 bases for V and 2 bases for J; bases not matched to a gene: 4. The germline CDR1 and CDR2 sequences are SGHRS and YFSETQ. This CDR3 comprises 14 residues. The CDR3 is CASSLQQGTYEQYF. The CDR3 DNA sequence: TGCGCCAGCAGCTTACAACAGGGGACCTACGAGCAGTACTTC. The whole variable domain, remainder taken from reference TRBV5-1 and TRBJ2-7, is KAGVTQTPRYLIKTRGQQVTLSCSPISGHRSVSWYQQTPGQGLQFLFEYFSETQRNKGNFPGRFSGRQFSNSRSEMNVSTLELGDSALYLCASSLQQGTYEQYFGPGTRLTVT.

V usage is TRBV9 and J usage is TRBJ1-2, with D unresolved. From germline, CDR1 is SGDLS and CDR2 YYNGEE. The V end lost 4 bases, the J end lost 0 bases, and 7 bases lay between the germline ends. The CDR3 is 13 amino acids. As DNA, the CDR3 is TGTGCCAGCAGCCCCCAGGCTAACTATGGCTACACCTTC. Residues: CASSPQANYGYTF.